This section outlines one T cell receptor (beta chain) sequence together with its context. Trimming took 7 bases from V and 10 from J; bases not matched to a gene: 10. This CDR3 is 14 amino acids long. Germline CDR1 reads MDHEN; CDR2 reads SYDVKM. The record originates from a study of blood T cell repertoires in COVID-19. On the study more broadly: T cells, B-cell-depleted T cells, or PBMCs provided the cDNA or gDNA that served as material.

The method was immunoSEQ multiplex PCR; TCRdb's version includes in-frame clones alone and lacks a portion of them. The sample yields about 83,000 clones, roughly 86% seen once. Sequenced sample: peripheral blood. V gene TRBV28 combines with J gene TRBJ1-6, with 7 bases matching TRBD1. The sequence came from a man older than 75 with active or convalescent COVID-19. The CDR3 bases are TGTGCCAGCACCGCCACAGGGGTAGACTCACCCCTCCACTTT. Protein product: CASTATGVDSPLHF.